This T cell receptor (beta chain) was observed in a study of response to subunit inactivated influenza vaccine. General study results and limits: It was suggested by the authors that few new T cells are recruited by each seasonal influenza vaccination.

From the RT-PCR reads, TCRdb called clonotypes with MiXCR, one entry per CDR3 protein. The sample records 630,000 or so distinct CDR3 sequences, around 14% being singletons. The CDR3 consists of 14 residues. The germline gives CDR1 SGHNT, CDR2 YYREEE (reference sequence). Trimming pared 4 bases from V and 2 bases from J, leaving 11 bases between. This clonotype came up a few times. The target antigen is unknown. The chain joins TRBV5-4 to TRBJ2-3; D gene uncertain. This TCR was sampled from a man between 45 and 60 years old who received an inactivated influenza vaccine. Sequencing used PBMCs from blood, obtained roughly 13 days after vaccination. The CDR3 spells CASSPDANTDTQYF. CDR3 nucleotides: TGTGCCAGCAGCCCCGACGCGAACACAGATACGCAGTATTTT.